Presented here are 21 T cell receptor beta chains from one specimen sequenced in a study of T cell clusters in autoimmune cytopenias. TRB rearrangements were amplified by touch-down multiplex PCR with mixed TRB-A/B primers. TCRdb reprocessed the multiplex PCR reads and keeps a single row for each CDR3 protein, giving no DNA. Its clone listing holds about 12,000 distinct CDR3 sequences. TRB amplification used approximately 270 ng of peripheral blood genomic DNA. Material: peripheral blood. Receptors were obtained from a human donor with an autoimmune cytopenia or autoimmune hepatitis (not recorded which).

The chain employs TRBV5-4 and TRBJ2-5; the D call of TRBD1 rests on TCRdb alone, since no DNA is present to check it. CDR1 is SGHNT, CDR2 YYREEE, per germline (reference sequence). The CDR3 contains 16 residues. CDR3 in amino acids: CASSLVGGTGYETQYF. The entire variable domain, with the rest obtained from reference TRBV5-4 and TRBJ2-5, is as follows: ETGVTQSPTHLIKTRGQQVTLRCSSQSGHNTVSWYQQALGQGPQFIFQYYREEENGRGNFPPRFSGLQFPNYSSELNVNALELDDSALYLCASSLVGGTGYETQYFGPGTRLLVL.

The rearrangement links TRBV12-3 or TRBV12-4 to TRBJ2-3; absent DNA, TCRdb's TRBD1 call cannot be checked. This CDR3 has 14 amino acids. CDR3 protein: CASSIGGLGDTQYF.

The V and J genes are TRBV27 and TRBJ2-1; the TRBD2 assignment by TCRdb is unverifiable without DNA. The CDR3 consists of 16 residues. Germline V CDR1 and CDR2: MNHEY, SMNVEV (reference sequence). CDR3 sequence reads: CASSLRAGSSYNEQFF.

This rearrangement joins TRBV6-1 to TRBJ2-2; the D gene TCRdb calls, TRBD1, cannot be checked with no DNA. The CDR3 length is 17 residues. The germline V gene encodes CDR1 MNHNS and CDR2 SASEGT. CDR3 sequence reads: CASSSDSGAVSTGELFF.

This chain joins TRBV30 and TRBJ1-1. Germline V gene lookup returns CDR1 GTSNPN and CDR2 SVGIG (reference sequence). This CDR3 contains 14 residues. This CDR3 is CAWSGEHLNTEAFF. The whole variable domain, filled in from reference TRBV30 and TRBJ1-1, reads SQTIHQWPATLVQPVGSPLSLECTVEGTSNPNLYWYRQAAGRGLQLLFYSVGIGQISSEVPQNLSASRPQDRQFILSSKKLLLSDSGFYLCAWSGEHLNTEAFFGQGTRLTVV.

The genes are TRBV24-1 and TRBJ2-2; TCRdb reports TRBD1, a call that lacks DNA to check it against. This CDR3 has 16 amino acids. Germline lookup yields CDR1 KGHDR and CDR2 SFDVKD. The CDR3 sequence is CATSDPATGNTGELFF.

The chain's CDR3 is CASSYSAPTGFTDTQYF. The genes are TRBV6-5 and TRBJ2-3; TCRdb lists TRBD1, though no DNA is available to test this call. The length of the CDR3 is 17 residues. Germline lookup yields CDR1 MNHEY and CDR2 SVGAGI.

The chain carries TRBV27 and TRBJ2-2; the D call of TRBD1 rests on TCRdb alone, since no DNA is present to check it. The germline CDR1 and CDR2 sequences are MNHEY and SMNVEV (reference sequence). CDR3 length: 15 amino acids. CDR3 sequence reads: CASSRNRGGTGELFF.

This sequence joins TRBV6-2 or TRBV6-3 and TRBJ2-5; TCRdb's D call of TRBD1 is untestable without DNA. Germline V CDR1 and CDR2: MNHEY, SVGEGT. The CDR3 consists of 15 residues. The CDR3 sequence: CASSLDFSRGETQYF.

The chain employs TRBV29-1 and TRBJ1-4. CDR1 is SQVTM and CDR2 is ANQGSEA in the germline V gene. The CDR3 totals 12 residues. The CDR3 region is CSVLNSNEKLFF.

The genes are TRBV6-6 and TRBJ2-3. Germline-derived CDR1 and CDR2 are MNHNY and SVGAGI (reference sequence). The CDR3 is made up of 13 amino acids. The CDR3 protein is CASSYLSADTQYF.

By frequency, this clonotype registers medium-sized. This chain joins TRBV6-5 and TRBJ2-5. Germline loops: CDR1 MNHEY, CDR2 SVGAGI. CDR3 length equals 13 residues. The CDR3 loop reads CASSPSGRETQYF.

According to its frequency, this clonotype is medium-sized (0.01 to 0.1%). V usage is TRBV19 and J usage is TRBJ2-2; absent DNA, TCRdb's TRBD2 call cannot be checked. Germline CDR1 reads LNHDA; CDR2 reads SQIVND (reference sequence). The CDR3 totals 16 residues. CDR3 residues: CASSIWGAANTGELFF.

The CDR3 reads CASLRTGGIGGTEAFF. The chain combines TRBV11-2 with TRBJ1-1; TCRdb proposes TRBD1, but this gene call is untestable without DNA. CDR1 SGHAT and CDR2 FQNNGV come from the germline V gene. CDR3 length: 16 amino acids.

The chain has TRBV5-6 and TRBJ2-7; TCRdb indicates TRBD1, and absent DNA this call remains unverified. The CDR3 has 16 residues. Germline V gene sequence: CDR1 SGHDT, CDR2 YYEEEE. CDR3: CASSLSFGTGSYEQYF. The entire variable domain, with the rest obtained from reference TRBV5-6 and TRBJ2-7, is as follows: DAGVTQSPTHLIKTRGQQVTLRCSPKSGHDTVSWYQQALGQGPQFIFQYYEEEERQRGNFPDRFSGHQFPNYSSELNVNALLLGDSALYLCASSLSFGTGSYEQYFGPGTRLTVT.

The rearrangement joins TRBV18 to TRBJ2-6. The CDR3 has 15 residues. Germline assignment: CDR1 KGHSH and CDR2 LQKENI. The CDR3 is CASSPPDSGANVLTF.

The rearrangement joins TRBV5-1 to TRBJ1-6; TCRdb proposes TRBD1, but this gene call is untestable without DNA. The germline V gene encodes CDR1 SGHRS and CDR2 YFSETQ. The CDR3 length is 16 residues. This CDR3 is CASSLQGAGDNSPLHF. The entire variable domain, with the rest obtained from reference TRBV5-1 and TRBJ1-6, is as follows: KAGVTQTPRYLIKTRGQQVTLSCSPISGHRSVSWYQQTPGQGLQFLFEYFSETQRNKGNFPGRFSGRQFSNSRSEMNVSTLELGDSALYLCASSLQGAGDNSPLHFGNGTRLTVT.

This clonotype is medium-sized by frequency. The CDR3 sequence: CASSYKGGAQTPTDTQYF. The chain carries TRBV6-5 and TRBJ2-3; TCRdb outputs TRBD1, but without DNA this stays unchecked. Germline V gene sequence: CDR1 MNHEY, CDR2 SVGAGI. The CDR3 loop spans 18 amino acids.

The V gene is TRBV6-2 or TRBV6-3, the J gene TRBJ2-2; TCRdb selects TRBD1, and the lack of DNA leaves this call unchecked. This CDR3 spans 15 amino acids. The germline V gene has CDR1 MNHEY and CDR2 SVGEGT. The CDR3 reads CASRTRTGVTGELFF.

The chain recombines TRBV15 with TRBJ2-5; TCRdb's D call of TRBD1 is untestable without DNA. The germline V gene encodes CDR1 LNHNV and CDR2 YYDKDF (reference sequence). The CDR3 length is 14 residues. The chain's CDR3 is CATSPRTAKETQYF.

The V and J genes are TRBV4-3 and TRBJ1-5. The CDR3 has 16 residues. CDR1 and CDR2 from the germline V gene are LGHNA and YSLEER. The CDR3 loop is CASSQDLGISNQPQHF.